This T cell receptor (beta chain) emerged from a study of T cells in Graves' hyperthyroidism and ophthalmopathy. Study overall: Peripheral blood was obtained at initial diagnosis, preceding any treatment.

The CDR3 totals 13 residues. V lost 3 bases and J 4 bases, leaving 7 bases between the germline ends. RNA transcripts were the template for amplifying TCR beta CDR3 regions. HTBI primers drove first-round RT-PCR of the TCR CDR3. A single record per CDR3 protein comes from TCRdb applying MiXCR to the multiplex PCR reads. The profile shows 340,000 or so distinct CDR3 sequences, 18% of them singletons. Across 18 months, stable Graves' hyperthyroidism was marked by no progression to ophthalmopathy. Disease duration under 2 months; hyperthyroidism patients were aged 18 to 65. This clonotype was found a few times. Its antigen is currently unknown. Regarding the study as a whole: A 13 V-J model separated ophthalmopathy from stable hyperthyroidism.

The V and J genes are TRBV12-3 or TRBV12-4 and TRBJ1-5; no clear D gene. The sequenced material came from blood. This TCR was sampled from a woman aged 50 to 60 with Graves' hyperthyroidism. In DNA, the CDR3 is TGTGCCAGCAGTTTCGTCAGAAATCAGCCCCAGCATTTT. The encoded protein is CASSFVRNQPQHF.